Listed below are T cell receptor beta chains from one sample, sequenced in a study of beta chain features in type 1 diabetes. Libraries were prepared by immunoSEQ multiplex PCR; TCRdb keeps only in-frame clonotypes and omits some of them. The sample gives roughly 70,000 clones, just under 50% of which show up once; roughly 0.7% is in the top ten. The sample consisted of central memory CD4+ T cells from blood. The source is a man aged 25-40 years with type 1 diabetes. Each CDR3 is given without its conserved first and last residue.

v_gene	CDR3aa
TRBV5-8	ASSLTGQGDEKLF
TRBV5-1	ASRIVTAGSEAF
TRBV29-1	SVETGTGVTGELF
TRBV6-5	ASSRERVGYGYT
TRBV5-1	ASSLETSGTDTQY
TRBV6-5	ASSYGAGDNEQF
TRBV11-2	ASSFTGDNEQF
TRBV4-1	ASSQDTPRDSGNYEQY
TRBV19	ASSIDVGQPQETQY
TRBV28	ASSLLSGEQY
TRBV19	ASTPRAGFSYEQY
TRBV5-1	ASSLLEDEQF
TRBV7-2	ASSLWTNAGAEAF
TRBV18	ASSPDSTNSPLH
TRBV5-1	ASSEEGRRANSPLH
TRBV5-6	ASSPTSASYEQY
TRBV27	ASSFSRGNEQF
TRBV7-2	ASSLDAGGTGELF
TRBV25-1	ASSEEGGSYNEQF
TRBV7-2	ASSSGTSGRALYQETQY
TRBV5-1	ASSPGQQETQY
TRBV11-2	ASSPDRAYEQY
TRBV6-5	ATQTKNIQY
TRBV29-1	SALAEENTIY
TRBV18	ASSPQGDYGYT
TRBV7-9	ASSLQGTENTGELF
TRBV7-7	ASSPSGSLSGANVLT
TRBV10-2	ASSDRLADQPQH
TRBV11-2	ASSLDPRGSGETQY
TRBV15	ATSQQGNTEAF
TRBV7-9	ASSLERDYNEQF
TRBV4-1	ASSQVGTGGDIQY
TRBV5-6	ASGLAEQF
TRBV21-1	ASSDPAGGSTGELF
TRBV2	ASSSDPPRDEQF
TRBV2	ASSRTISGTSGTGETQY
TRBV18	ASSPGTANEQF
TRBV13	ASSLRRNTEAF
TRBV5-1	ASRPTLAGVRNEQF
TRBV7-8	ASSHPQGLGEAF
TRBV30	AWDRASNTEAF
TRBV19	ASSIGLAGGTDTQY
TRBV7-9	ASSLRQGEEEQY
TRBV5-1	ASSTERNEQY
TRBV6-5	ASSGRGVAKNIQY
TRBV7-9	ASSPTGGNEQF
TRBV2	ASSNTRGSYEQY
TRBV11-2	ASSLISGGSSYNEQF
TRBV5-1	ASSLGTRLENYEQY
TRBV5-5	ASRWGIADLTDTQY
TRBV9	ASSINRDRVNEQY
TRBV4-1	ASSYRGGAQETQY
TRBV7-8	ASSLVGGASTDTQY
TRBV7-2	ASSFSGVSGETQY
TRBV20-1	SARFKNIQY
TRBV28	ASSQPGGGGNTIY
TRBV7-9	ASSAVSSYNEQF
TRBV9	ASSVDGQPNYGYT
TRBV6-5	ATQGTYNEQF